This T cell receptor (beta chain) was recorded in a study of control samples from healthy donors and cancer patients. Turning to this clone: Other DNA sequences within the sample encode an identical CDR3.

CDR1 LNHDA and CDR2 SQIVND come from the germline V gene (reference sequence). The CDR3 consists of 13 residues. The germline V and J ends were trimmed by 2 bases and 4 bases, with 5 bases remaining between them. The assay was immunoSEQ multiplex PCR, and TCRdb's table has in-frame clones only and misses some. This sample carries some 120,000 clones, about 90% of them seen once, and the ten largest clones take 30% to 50%. The TCR was taken from a man aged 50 to 59 in good health. The chain has TRBV19 and TRBJ2-2; no clear D gene. The sample comprised blood. The CDR3 spells CASSITVTGELFF. Written as DNA, the CDR3 is TGTGCCAGTAGTATAACGGTCACCGGGGAGCTGTTTTTT.